This T cell receptor beta chain was identified in a study of cytomegalovirus exposure and HLA in healthy donors. The PCR was carried out with 60 Vbeta primers and 13 Jbeta primers. Authors' analysis steps: An analysis that came later counted 77 million or so unique TCR beta chains, approximately 10 million shared. This table comes from immunoSEQ multiplex PCR, and its TCRdb copy is limited to in-frame clones, with some not included. V and J calls plus clone size are reproduced from that table; the DNA served to infer D and trimming. The data hold about 120,000 clones, with 50% to 75% observed a single time. With respect to this clone: Its antigen is unidentified.

Broader study findings: The listing of 150 to 200 TCR beta chains classed them as cytomegalovirus-associated. Segments of the TCR beta V type were, in most cases, productive about 87% or about 30% of the time in an earlier analysis.

Deletions cut 5 bases from V and 6 bases from J, with 11 bases between. Germline V gives CDR1 SGHDT, CDR2 YYEEEE. The CDR3 is made up of 12 amino acids. Sample: PBMCs. The origin of this receptor is a woman in her thirties or forties in good health and CMV-seropositive. The J gene is TRBJ1-2, the V gene TRBV5-6; TRBD1 might be the D (6 bases). CDR3 coding DNA: TGTGCCAGCAGTCCGGACAGAGATGGCTACACCTTC. Protein: CASSPDRDGYTF.